The 2 T cell receptor beta chains reported below all come from one sample, sequenced in a study of identical twins' blood T cells. TCRdb used MiXCR to reprocess the 5' RACE reads, holding one entry per CDR3 protein. Here the sample spans about 370,000 distinct CDR3 sequences, roughly 27% being singletons. Sequencing was carried out using PBMCs. The receptor set was obtained from a woman between 18 and 55 years old in good health.

The rearrangement joins TRBV9 to TRBJ1-5; 8 nucleotides line up with TRBD1. CDR1 and CDR2 (germline): SGDLS, YYNGEE. The trim removed 0 bases at V and 5 bases at J, leaving 10 bases unmatched. This CDR3 spans 17 amino acids. CDR3 sequence (DNA): TGTGCCAGCAGCGTAGCTCACGTTAGACAGGGGTATCAGCCCCAGCATTTT. Its protein is CASSVAHVRQGYQPQHF.

This clonotype has more than one count but fewer than ten. The V and J genes are TRBV29-1 and TRBJ1-1, with a weak D call TRBD1 (5 bases). Looked up from germline, CDR1 is SQVTM and CDR2 is ANQGSEA. The CDR3 has 13 residues. CDR3 residues: CSVRWVGDTEAFF. In DNA form, the CDR3 reads TGCAGTGTCAGATGGGTGGGGGACACTGAAGCTTTCTTT.